This note documents a single T cell receptor beta chain sequence. Its antigen is not identified. In each sample, at least 7 million PBMCs were isolated. This entry comes from a study of blood T cells in healthy people across ages. A second about 6 to 12 cycle PCR used barcoded and J-beta primers. TCRdb re-called the 5' RACE reads through MiXCR, storing one row per CDR3 protein. The sample contains roughly 500,000 distinct CDR3 sequences, 25% to 30% of which appear only once. General observations from the study: Total diversity from one million sequenced T cells was likely underestimated. It was the long-lived donors that had more naive CD4+ cells and higher diversity than aged donors.

The TCR comes from a woman in her 70s in good health. The sequenced material came from blood.

The CDR3 region has the DNA TGCGCCTCGCGGAGTTCACAAGAGACCCAGTACTTC. It specifies CASRSSQETQYF. This chain joins TRBV5-1 and TRBJ2-5; D not certain. This CDR3 has 12 amino acids. Germline CDR1 and CDR2: SGHRS and YFSETQ. With 10 bases removed from V and 2 bases from J, the gap between germline ends came to 12 bases.